This T cell receptor (beta chain) comes out of a study of T cells in Graves' hyperthyroidism and ophthalmopathy. There are many counts of this clonotype. Regions amplified from RNA transcripts were the TCR beta CDR3 regions. The TCR CDR3 first-round RT-PCR relied on the HTBI primer set. MiXCR, run by TCRdb on the multiplex PCR reads, gives a single entry per CDR3 protein. Seen here are 250,000 or so distinct CDR3 sequences, over 12% observed once, and the top ten hold about 30%. This CDR3 spans 15 amino acids. V was shortened by 6 bases and J by 4 bases, with 18 bases between the two germline ends. CDR1 MNHNS and CDR2 SASEGT come from the germline V gene.

The rearrangement links TRBV6-1 to TRBJ1-1, with D perhaps matching TRBD1 (6 bases). Material for sequencing was blood. The receptor's source is a woman aged 45 to 65 with Graves' hyperthyroidism that later progressed to Graves' ophthalmopathy. The CDR3 loop reads CASSLDGGEGTEAFF. CDR3 coding DNA: TGTGCCAGCAGCCTAGATGGGGGCGAGGGCACTGAAGCTTTCTTT.